This T cell receptor (beta chain) was sequenced in a study of CXCR3-negative and CXCR3-positive naive CD8 T cells. General observations from the study: Relative to CXCR3-negative naive cells, CXCR3-positive naive cells had more hydrophobic TRB CDR3s. With respect to TRBV-TRBJ usage, naive CXCR3-negative and CXCR3-positive cells were similar; memory differed.

Within the CD8+ T cell compartment, naive cells were CD45RO-CCR7+CD27+CD95-. CDR1 is SQVTM, CDR2 ANQGSEA, per germline. This CDR3 has 16 amino acids. About this clonotype: Its antigen is unknown.

The TRB cDNA libraries were prepared by 5' RACE with UMI labels. After re-calling the 5' RACE reads, TCRdb lists one entry per CDR3 protein, DNA absent. The sample totals 92,000 or so distinct CDR3 sequences. The genes are TRBV29-1 and TRBJ2-6; TCRdb calls TRBD2, which cannot be checked without DNA. Sequences were obtained from naive CXCR3- CD8+ T cells from blood. The subset denotes: CD45RO-CCR7+CD27+CD95- naive CD8+ T cells lacking CXCR3 (TNR3-). This TCR was recovered from a human donor in good health. Some clones in this sample may be carry-over from other donors' samples. CDR3 in amino acids: CSVEDTRAPGANVLTF.